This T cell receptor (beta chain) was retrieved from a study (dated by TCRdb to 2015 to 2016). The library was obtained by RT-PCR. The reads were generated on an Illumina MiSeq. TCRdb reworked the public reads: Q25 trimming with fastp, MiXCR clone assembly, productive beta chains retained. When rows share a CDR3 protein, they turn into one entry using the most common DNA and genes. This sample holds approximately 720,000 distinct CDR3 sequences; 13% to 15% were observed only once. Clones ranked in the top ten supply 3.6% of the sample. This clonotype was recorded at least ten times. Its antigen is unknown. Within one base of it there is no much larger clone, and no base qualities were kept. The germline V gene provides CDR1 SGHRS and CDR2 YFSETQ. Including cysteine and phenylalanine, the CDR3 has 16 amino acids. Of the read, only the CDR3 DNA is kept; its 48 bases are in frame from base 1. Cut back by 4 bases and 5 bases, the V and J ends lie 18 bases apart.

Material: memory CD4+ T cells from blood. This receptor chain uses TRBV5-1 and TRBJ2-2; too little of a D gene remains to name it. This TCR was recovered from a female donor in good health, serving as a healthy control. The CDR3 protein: CASSHLRPGETGELFF. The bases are TGCGCCAGCAGCCACTTGCGCCCAGGCGAGACCGGGGAGCTGTTTTTT.